The 20 T cell receptor beta chains below come from one sample, sequenced in a study of beta chain features in type 1 diabetes. Every bit of the isolated RNA underwent reverse transcription, so sequencing read expressed TCRB transcripts. The repertoire was sequenced with immunoSEQ multiplex PCR; TCRdb's copy has only in-frame clones and lacks some. The data show about half a million clones, approximately 28% seen once. The sequenced sample was naive CD4+ T cells from blood. Every receptor here comes from a man younger than 30 in good health.

This chain connects TRBV5-1 to TRBJ2-6; D call uncertain. This CDR3 is 14 amino acids long. Germline-derived CDR1 and CDR2 are SGHRS and YFSETQ. V was trimmed by 4 bases and J by 0 bases, leaving 5 bases between them. The chain's CDR3 is CASSRVSGANVLTF. CDR3 in DNA: TGCGCCAGCAGCAGAGTCTCTGGGGCCAACGTCCTGACTTTC.

The chain carries TRBV5-1 and TRBJ1-4; D is undetermined. The CDR3 spans 17 residues. Deletions cut 0 bases from V and 0 bases from J, with 12 bases between. Germline assignment: CDR1 SGHRS and CDR2 YFSETQ. In DNA, the CDR3 is TGCGCCAGCAGCTTGGGAGGCACCTACGCAACTAATGAAAAACTGTTTTTT. It codes for CASSLGGTYATNEKLFF.

This clone came up a few times. This chain connects TRBV5-1 to TRBJ2-3; the match to TRBD1 covers 8 bases. Germline CDR1 and CDR2: SGHRS and YFSETQ. V lost 6 bases and J lost 4; bases outside the gene matches: 4. CDR3 size: 13 residues. The CDR3 DNA reads as TGCGCCAGCAAGGCAGGGGGCGCAGATACGCAGTATTTT. It yields the protein CASKAGGADTQYF.

V is TRBV28 and J is TRBJ2-1; no clear D gene. Looked up from germline, CDR1 is MDHEN and CDR2 is SYDVKM. The CDR3 runs to 12 residues. V lost 7 bases and J 6 bases, leaving 10 bases between the germline ends. The CDR3 coding sequence is TGTGCCAGCACTCCTCGCGGCAATGAGCAGTTCTTC. Amino acids: CASTPRGNEQFF. Full variable domain (rest looked up from reference TRBV28 and TRBJ2-1): DVKVTQSSRYLVKRTGEKVFLECVQDMDHENMFWYRQDPGLGLRLIYFSYDVKMKEKGDIPEGYSVSREKKERFSLILESASTNQTSMYLCASTPRGNEQFFGPGTRLTVL.

This clone was detected a few times. The chain has TRBV29-1 and TRBJ2-4; no clear D gene. Deletions cut 5 bases from V and 5 bases from J, with 13 bases between. Germline-derived CDR1 and CDR2 are SQVTM and ANQGSEA. The CDR3 spans 13 residues. The CDR3 sequence is CSVSVSSQNIQYF. DNA for the CDR3: TGCAGCGTTTCGGTCTCTTCACAAAACATTCAGTACTTC.

This clone was observed a single time. The V call is TRBV6-5, the J call TRBJ1-2, with 10 positions matching TRBD1. Germline lookup yields CDR1 MNHEY and CDR2 SVGAGI. The CDR3 spans 14 residues. J was trimmed by 4 bases and V by 4 bases; bases with no gene match: 3. CDR3 nucleotides: TGTGCCAGCAGTTTGGGGACAGGGGTCTATGGCTACACCTTC. The encoded protein is CASSLGTGVYGYTF.

A note on this clone: Other DNA sequences in this specimen translate into the identical CDR3. The chain is built from TRBV29-1 and TRBJ2-4; 7 positions agree with TRBD1. Germline CDR1 SQVTM, CDR2 ANQGSEA. Trimming took 1 base from V and 2 from J; bases not matched to a gene: 11. There are 17 residues in the CDR3. The CDR3 reads CSVEGAGGISPKNIQYF. The CDR3 DNA sequence: TGCAGCGTTGAAGGTGCAGGGGGAATAAGCCCCAAAAACATTCAGTACTTC.

The chain couples TRBV28 to TRBJ2-1, with a possible D match to TRBD1 (6 bases). Germline CDR1 MDHEN, CDR2 SYDVKM. Trimming cost V 4 bases and J 8 bases, with 18 bases left between them. The CDR3 is 15 amino acids. DNA for the CDR3: TGTGCCAGCAGTTCCGCCGGGACACCTAACCATGAGCAGTTCTTC. It specifies CASSSAGTPNHEQFF.

The V call is TRBV30, the J call TRBJ2-1; D remains unclear. The CDR3 is made up of 14 amino acids. V was trimmed by 8 bases and J by 2 bases, leaving 16 bases between them. CDR1 and CDR2 from the germline V gene are GTSNPN and SVGIG (reference sequence). CDR3 DNA sequence: TGTGCCATCGGAACAAGTAGGGCCTACAATGAGCAGTTCTTC. Translated, it gives CAIGTSRAYNEQFF.

V is TRBV13 and J is TRBJ2-2, with D unclear. CDR3 length equals 13 residues. Per the germline V gene, CDR1 is PRHDT and CDR2 is FYEKMQ (reference sequence). The V gene lost 5 bases and the J gene lost 6 bases, with 10 bases spanning the gap. CDR3 protein: CASSPRGSGELFF. CDR3 bases: TGTGCCAGCAGCCCCCGCGGTTCCGGGGAGCTGTTTTTT. The full variable domain, in which reference TRBV13 and TRBJ2-2 provide the parts outside the CDR3, is AAGVIQSPRHLIKEKRETATLKCYPIPRHDTVYWYQQGPGQDPQFLISFYEKMQSDKGSIPDRFSAQQFSDYHSELNMSSLELGDSALYFCASSPRGSGELFFGEGSRLTVL.

The chain recombines TRBV30 with TRBJ2-7; D possibly matches TRBD1 or TRBD2 (5 bases each). V was clipped by 0 bases and J by 7 bases, with 13 bases between them. Per germline, CDR1 GTSNPN and CDR2 SVGIG (reference sequence). The CDR3 is made up of 13 amino acids. CDR3 region: CAWSVGVSVEQYF. The CDR3 coding sequence is TGTGCCTGGAGTGTGGGGGTATCGGTGGAGCAGTACTTC.

This chain uses TRBV4-2 with TRBJ2-3; 11 nucleotides line up with TRBD2. J lost 5 bases, V lost 2 bases, and 9 bases had no gene match. Per the germline V gene, CDR1 is LGHNA and CDR2 is YNFKEQ. The CDR3 covers 17 residues. The CDR3 protein is CASSQPVAGGPGDTQYF. The DNA for the CDR3 is TGTGCCAGCAGCCAACCAGTAGCGGGAGGGCCCGGAGATACGCAGTATTTT.

The V call is TRBV30, the J call TRBJ2-3; TRBD2 aligns across 10 bases. V lost 0 bases to trimming and J lost 7 bases; unmatched junction nucleotides: 13. The CDR3 has 17 amino acids. Germline V gene data show CDR1 as GTSNPN and CDR2 as SVGIG (reference sequence). The CDR3 DNA reads TGTGCCTGGAGTGTACCCAGACTAGCGGGTCTCAAGTATACGCAGTATTTT. Protein product: CAWSVPRLAGLKYTQYF.

Only a few counts were recorded for this clone. The chain links TRBV15 to TRBJ1-2, with D unresolved. The germline gives CDR1 LNHNV, CDR2 YYDKDF (reference sequence). Trimming stripped 2 bases from V and 4 bases from J, with 11 bases between. CDR3 size: 14 residues. The CDR3 is CATSRSKGFYGYTF. The CDR3, as DNA: TGTGCCACCAGCAGATCCAAAGGATTCTATGGCTACACCTTC.

This clone was found a few times. The V and J genes are TRBV6-5 and TRBJ2-1, with 7 bases identical to TRBD2. After removal of 6 bases from V and 7 bases from J, the junction contained 0 bases not matched to a gene. This CDR3 spans 11 amino acids. From germline, CDR1 is MNHEY and CDR2 SVGAGI. The CDR3 nucleotides read TGTGCCAGCAGGGGGGGGAATGAGCAGTTCTTC. Translated, it gives CASRGGNEQFF.

This clone came up a few times. This chain uses TRBV15 with TRBJ2-7, with a possible D match to TRBD1 (7 bases). The CDR3 runs to 12 residues. Germline assignment: CDR1 LNHNV and CDR2 YYDKDF (reference sequence). V lost 0 bases, J lost 11 bases, and 11 bases lay in between. CDR3 DNA sequence: TGTGCCACCAGCAGAGAGGAGGGGGCGAAGTACTTC. This encodes CATSREEGAKYF.

The table lists this clone with a few counts. The V call is TRBV7-2, the J call TRBJ2-3; no clear D gene. In germline, CDR1 is SGHTA, CDR2 FQGNSA. Trimming pared 1 base from V and 4 bases from J, leaving 6 bases between. The CDR3 consists of 13 residues. CDR3 residues: CASSLERSDTQYF. The CDR3 DNA follows: TGTGCCAGCAGCTTAGAACGGTCAGATACGCAGTATTTT.

The chain employs TRBV7-6 and TRBJ2-7; weak D call: TRBD2 (5 bases). Trimming removed 2 bases from V and 0 bases from J, with 11 bases in between. Germline assignment: CDR1 SGHVS and CDR2 FNYEAQ. The CDR3 runs to 15 residues. The CDR3 loop reads CASSLSRGSSYEQYF. The DNA of the CDR3 is TGTGCCAGCAGCTTAAGTAGAGGGTCCTCCTACGAGCAGTACTTC.

This clone came up a few times. The CDR3 reads CASSPIGNSYEQYF. For the CDR3, the DNA is TGTGCCAGCTCACCAATCGGAAATTCCTACGAGCAGTACTTC. This chain uses TRBV18 with TRBJ2-7; D is unresolved. Germline V gene sequence: CDR1 KGHSH, CDR2 LQKENI. The CDR3 loop spans 14 amino acids. Trimming left V 2 bases short and J 1 base short, with 9 bases between.

V is TRBV7-3 and J is TRBJ1-1; TRBD1 aligns across 7 bases. The CDR3 extends over 14 amino acids. Germline values: CDR1 SGHTA, CDR2 FQGTGA. The V gene end was trimmed by 3 bases and the J gene end by 3 bases; junction bases not matched to a gene: 4. The CDR3 here is CASSLTGLDTEAFF. The CDR3 DNA is TGTGCCAGCAGCTTGACAGGGTTAGACACTGAAGCTTTCTTT.